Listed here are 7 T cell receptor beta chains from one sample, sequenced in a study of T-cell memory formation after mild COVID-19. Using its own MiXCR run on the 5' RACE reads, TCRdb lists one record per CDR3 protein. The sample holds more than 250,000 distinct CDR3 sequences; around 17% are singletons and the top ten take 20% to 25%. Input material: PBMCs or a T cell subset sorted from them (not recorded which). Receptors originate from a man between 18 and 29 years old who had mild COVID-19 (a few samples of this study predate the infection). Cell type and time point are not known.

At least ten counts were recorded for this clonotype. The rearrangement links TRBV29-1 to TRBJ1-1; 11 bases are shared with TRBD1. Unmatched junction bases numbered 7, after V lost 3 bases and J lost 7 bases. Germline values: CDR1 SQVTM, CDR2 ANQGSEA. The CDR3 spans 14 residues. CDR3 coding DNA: TGCAGCGTTGATAAGGGGGGACAGGGGGTTGAAGCTTTCTTT. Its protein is CSVDKGGQGVEAFF.

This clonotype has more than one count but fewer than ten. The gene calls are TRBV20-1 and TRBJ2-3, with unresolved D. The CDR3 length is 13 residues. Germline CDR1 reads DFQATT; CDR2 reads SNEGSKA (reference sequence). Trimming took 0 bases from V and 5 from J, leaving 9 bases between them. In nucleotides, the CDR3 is TGCAGTGCTAGAGATGGTTTGAAAGATACGCAGTATTTT. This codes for CSARDGLKDTQYF.

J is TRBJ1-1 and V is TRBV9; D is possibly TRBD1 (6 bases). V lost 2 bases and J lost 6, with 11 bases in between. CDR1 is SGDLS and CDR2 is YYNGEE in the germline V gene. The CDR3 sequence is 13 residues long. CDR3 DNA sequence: TGTGCCAGCAGCGTCGGGGGCGCGCCTGAAGCTTTCTTT. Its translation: CASSVGGAPEAFF.

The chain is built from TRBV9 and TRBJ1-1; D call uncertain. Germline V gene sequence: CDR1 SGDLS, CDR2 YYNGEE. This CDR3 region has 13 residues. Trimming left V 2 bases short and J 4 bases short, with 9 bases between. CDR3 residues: CASSVGRATEAFF. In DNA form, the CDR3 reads TGTGCCAGCAGCGTGGGTAGGGCCACTGAAGCTTTCTTT.

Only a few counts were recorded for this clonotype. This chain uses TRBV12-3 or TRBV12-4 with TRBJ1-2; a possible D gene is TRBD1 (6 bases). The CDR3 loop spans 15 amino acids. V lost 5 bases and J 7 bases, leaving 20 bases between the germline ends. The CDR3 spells CASSNDAGERAGYTF. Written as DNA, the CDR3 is TGTGCCAGCAGTAATGACGCAGGGGAAAGGGCTGGCTACACCTTC.

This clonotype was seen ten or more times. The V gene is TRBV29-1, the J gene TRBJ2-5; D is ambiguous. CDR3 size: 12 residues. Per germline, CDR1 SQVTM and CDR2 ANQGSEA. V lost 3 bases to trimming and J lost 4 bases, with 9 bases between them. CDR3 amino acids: CSVDRTGETQYF. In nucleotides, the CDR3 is TGCAGCGTTGATCGGACGGGAGAGACCCAGTACTTC.

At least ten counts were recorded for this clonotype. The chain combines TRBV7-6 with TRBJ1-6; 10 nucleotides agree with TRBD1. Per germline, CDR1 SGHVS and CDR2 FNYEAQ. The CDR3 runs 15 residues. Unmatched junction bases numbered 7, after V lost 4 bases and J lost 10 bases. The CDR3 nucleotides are TGTGCCAGCAGCTCGGGACAGGGGAAAATCTCACCCCTCCACTTT. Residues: CASSSGQGKISPLHF.